Shown below are 27 T cell receptor beta chains from a single sample sequenced in a study of blood T cell repertoires in COVID-19. This table comes from immunoSEQ multiplex PCR, and its TCRdb copy is limited to in-frame clones, with some not included. The profile shows tens of thousands of clones, roughly 80% of them singletons. Sequences were obtained from peripheral blood. The receptors here all came from a man older than 75 with active or convalescent COVID-19.

The gene calls are TRBV5-1 and TRBJ2-5, with a possible D match to TRBD1 (6 bases). The germline V and J ends were trimmed by 4 bases and 4 bases, with 17 bases remaining between them. This CDR3 has 15 residues. The germline CDR1 and CDR2 sequences are SGHRS and YFSETQ. CDR3 DNA sequence: TGCGCCAGCAGCCCCCGCCAGGGCAGGGGAGAGACCCAGTACTTC. Protein product: CASSPRQGRGETQYF.

The rearrangement uses TRBV7-2 and TRBJ2-1; D might be TRBD1 (7 bases). The CDR3 loop spans 15 amino acids. V was shortened by 5 bases and J by 6 bases, with 17 bases between the two germline ends. Germline V gene sequence: CDR1 SGHTA, CDR2 FQGNSA. CDR3 protein: CASSRGQGVVNEQFF. CDR3 DNA sequence: TGTGCCAGCAGCCGGGGGCAGGGGGTTGTCAATGAGCAGTTCTTC.

The V and J genes are TRBV5-1 and TRBJ1-3; D not resolved. Trimming left V 4 bases short and J 5 bases short, with 19 bases between. Germline V gene sequence: CDR1 SGHRS, CDR2 YFSETQ. The CDR3 has 16 residues. The CDR3: CASSLTGMRGRNTIYF. As DNA, the CDR3 is TGCGCCAGCAGCCTTACCGGGATGAGAGGGAGAAACACCATATATTTT.

V is TRBV6-6 and J is TRBJ1-5; D is perhaps TRBD1 (6 bases). V lost 6 bases and J lost 4, with 16 bases in between. This CDR3 is 15 amino acids long. Germline V gives CDR1 MNHNY, CDR2 SVGAGI (reference sequence). DNA of the CDR3: TGTGCCAGCAGGCCAAGAGGGGGTCGGAATCAGCCCCAGCATTTT. It codes for CASRPRGGRNQPQHF.

This chain uses TRBV4-3 with TRBJ2-2; no firm D call. Germline-derived CDR1 and CDR2 are LGHNA and YSLEER. V lost 8 bases, J lost 1 base, and 8 bases lay in between. This CDR3 comprises 13 residues. CDR3 residues: CASRDWNTGELFF. For the CDR3, the DNA is TGCGCCAGCCGCGACTGGAACACCGGGGAGCTGTTTTTT.

The chain is built from TRBV7-8 and TRBJ1-3; 7 nucleotides line up with TRBD1. The CDR3 totals 18 residues. Trimming at V came to 1 base and at J to 0 bases, leaving 9 bases not matched to a gene. Germline V gene sequence: CDR1 SGHVS, CDR2 FQNEAQ. The CDR3 region has the DNA TGTGCCAGCAGCTTAGTATCAGACAGGGATTACTCTGGAAACACCATATATTTT. Translating gives CASSLVSDRDYSGNTIYF.

This chain connects TRBV11-2 to TRBJ1-1, with D possibly matching TRBD1 (5 bases). The germline V and J ends were trimmed by 5 bases and 8 bases, with 12 bases remaining between them. Germline CDR1 and CDR2: SGHAT and FQNNGV. The CDR3 extends over 12 amino acids. The CDR3: CASSPTVMEAFF. The DNA of the CDR3 is TGTGCCAGCAGCCCGACAGTCATGGAAGCTTTCTTT.

This clone was observed a few times. The rearrangement uses TRBV6-2 or TRBV6-3 and TRBJ2-7; TRBD2 agrees at 10 bases. CDR3 size: 15 residues. J lost 2 bases, V lost 5 bases, and 6 bases had no gene match. Germline V lookup: CDR1 MNHEY, CDR2 SVGEGT. The CDR3 region is CASSTGTSVTYEQYF. The DNA for the CDR3 is TGTGCCAGCAGTACGGGGACTAGCGTCACCTACGAGCAGTACTTC.

The CDR3 nucleotides read TGCGCCAGCAGCCAGTCTGGCGTGGGCAGCACCGGGGAGCTGTTTTTT. Amino acids: CASSQSGVGSTGELFF. V gene TRBV4-1 combines with J gene TRBJ2-2; D is unresolved. The V gene's germline CDR1 is MGHRA and CDR2 YSYEKL. The V gene lost 3 bases and the J gene lost 4 bases, with 15 bases spanning the gap. CDR3 size: 16 residues.

V usage is TRBV12-1 and J usage is TRBJ1-5. TRBV12-1 is a recognized pseudogene. This CDR3 region has 12 residues. This CDR3 reads CASSHLNQPQHF. DNA for the CDR3: TGTGCCAGCAGCCACTTAAATCAGCCCCAGCATTTT.

This chain joins TRBV7-2 and TRBJ2-2; D is perhaps TRBD2 (6 bases). V was shortened by 5 bases and J by 4 bases, with 17 bases between the two germline ends. Germline lookup yields CDR1 SGHTA and CDR2 FQGNSA. The CDR3 sequence is 16 residues long. The CDR3 is CASSKGGGASTGELFF. The CDR3 region has the DNA TGTGCCAGCAGCAAAGGTGGCGGGGCGAGCACCGGGGAGCTGTTTTTT.

The V call is TRBV18, the J call TRBJ2-3; weak D call: TRBD1 (5 bases). This CDR3 is built from 14 residues. Germline loops: CDR1 KGHSH, CDR2 LQKENI. V lost 4 bases, J lost 5 bases, and 13 bases lay in between. For the CDR3, the DNA is TGTGCCAGCTCACTCCCCCAGGGAAGAGATACGCAGTATTTT. Translated, it gives CASSLPQGRDTQYF.

There are a few counts of this clone. The chain's CDR3 is CSARDSRAQYF. CDR3 coding DNA: TGCAGTGCTAGAGATAGCCGTGCGCAGTATTTT. V usage is TRBV20-1 and J usage is TRBJ2-3; D is uncertain. V was clipped by 0 bases and J by 10 bases, with 8 bases between them. Per the germline V gene, CDR1 is DFQATT and CDR2 is SNEGSKA (reference sequence). CDR3 length: 11 amino acids.

This sequence joins TRBV4-3 and TRBJ1-5; TRBD1 matches at 9 bases. V was pared by 0 bases and J by 6 bases, with 12 bases of the junction left unmatched. This CDR3 contains 18 residues. Germline CDR1 is LGHNA and CDR2 is YSLEER. The CDR3 region is CASSQDLRRTGEGQPQHF. CDR3 nucleotide sequence: TGCGCCAGCAGCCAAGATCTCCGAAGGACAGGGGAAGGTCAGCCCCAGCATTTT.

V and J are TRBV4-3 and TRBJ1-4, with D unclear. CDR3 length: 15 amino acids. V lost 0 bases to trimming and J lost 8 bases, with 13 bases between them. Looked up from germline, CDR1 is LGHNA and CDR2 is YSLEER. The CDR3 coding sequence is TGCGCCAGCAGCCAAGACTTCGCAGGTCGCGAAAAACTGTTTTTT. Amino acid sequence: CASSQDFAGREKLFF.

Only one count was recorded for this clone. The V gene is TRBV7-2, the J gene TRBJ2-2; D is uncertain. Trimming cost V 3 bases and J 4 bases, with 9 bases left between them. Germline loops: CDR1 SGHTA, CDR2 FQGNSA. The CDR3 length is 14 residues. The CDR3 region has the DNA TGTGCCAGCAGCTTTTCCTTTCCCACCGGGGAGCTGTTTTTT. Amino acid sequence: CASSFSFPTGELFF. The full variable domain, rest sourced from reference TRBV7-2 and TRBJ2-2, is GAGVSQSPSNKVTEKGKDVELRCDPISGHTALYWYRQSLGQGLEFLIYFQGNSAPDKSGLPSDRFSAERTGGSVSTLTIQRTQQEDSAVYLCASSFSFPTGELFFGEGSRLTVL.

The J gene is TRBJ2-7, the V gene TRBV12-3 or TRBV12-4, with D hard to call. CDR3 length equals 13 residues. Trimming pared 2 bases from V and 4 bases from J, leaving 9 bases between. In DNA form, the CDR3 reads TGTGCCAGCAGTTTACAAAGCGCGTACGAGCAGTACTTC. Its protein is CASSLQSAYEQYF.

The chain combines TRBV24-1 with TRBJ2-3; 8 nucleotides match TRBD1. Germline loops: CDR1 KGHDR, CDR2 SFDVKD. The CDR3 extends over 14 amino acids. The junction had 7 bases not matched to a gene; V was cut back by 10 bases and J by 2 bases. DNA of the CDR3: TGTGCCACTTCCCGGACAGGGTCCACAGATACGCAGTATTTT. This codes for CATSRTGSTDTQYF.

This clone is medium-sized within its sample. The J gene is TRBJ2-7, the V gene TRBV11-3, with a tentative D call TRBD2 (5 bases). Germline V gene sequence: CDR1 SGHNT, CDR2 YENEEA. This CDR3 is built from 14 residues. Trimming pared 1 base from V and 3 bases from J, leaving 10 bases between. The CDR3 reads CASSLGGGYYEQYF. CDR3 nucleotide sequence: TGTGCCAGCAGCTTAGGAGGCGGGTACTACGAGCAGTACTTC.

This chain uses TRBV27 with TRBJ1-2; no definite D call. Between the trimmed V and J ends, which lost 8 bases and 4 bases, there was a span of 17 bases. CDR1 and CDR2 from the germline V gene are MNHEY and SMNVEV (reference sequence). This CDR3 region has 14 residues. CDR3 region: CASGPTPAIYGYTF. CDR3 DNA: TGTGCCAGCGGCCCGACACCGGCTATCTATGGCTACACCTTC.

The genes are TRBV5-1 and TRBJ2-1; the D is unclear. The CDR3 extends over 15 amino acids. The ends were cut back, 4 bases at V and 0 bases at J, with 11 bases in the middle. Looked up from germline, CDR1 is SGHRS and CDR2 is YFSETQ. Written as DNA, the CDR3 is TGCGCCAGCAGCCCCAATTGGAGCTCCTACAATGAGCAGTTCTTC. This gives the protein CASSPNWSSYNEQFF.

The V gene is TRBV5-1, the J gene TRBJ2-2; TRBD1 matches 9 bases. J gave up 2 bases and V 4 bases, and 9 bases lay outside the gene matches. Germline CDR1 is SGHRS and CDR2 is YFSETQ. This CDR3 comprises 17 residues. The CDR3 bases are TGCGCCAGCAGCCCAACCCCCACAGGGGGCAACACCGGGGAGCTGTTTTTT. Encoded protein: CASSPTPTGGNTGELFF.

V is TRBV11-1 and J is TRBJ2-1, with no clear D. Trimming took off 5 bases at V and 4 bases at J, with 9 bases between the two ends. Germline lookup yields CDR1 SGHAT and CDR2 FQDESV (reference sequence). This CDR3 is 13 amino acids long. CDR3 protein: CASSGRKYNEQFF. The CDR3 DNA reads as TGTGCCAGCAGCGGGCGAAAGTACAATGAGCAGTTCTTC.

This clone has just a few counts. V and J are TRBV7-2 and TRBJ2-3; 9 bases fit TRBD2. Germline V gene sequence: CDR1 SGHTA, CDR2 FQGNSA. Unmatched junction bases numbered 5, after V lost 8 bases and J lost 2 bases. The CDR3 extends over 14 amino acids. The CDR3 DNA reads as TGTGCCAGCGGGGTAGCGGGGGTCACAGATACGCAGTATTTT. It is translated as CASGVAGVTDTQYF.

V is TRBV18 and J is TRBJ1-2; 7 nucleotides match TRBD1. J gave up 5 bases and V 4 bases, and 10 bases lay outside the gene matches. CDR1 KGHSH and CDR2 LQKENI come from the germline V gene. The CDR3 is 15 residues long. In DNA form, the CDR3 reads TGTGCCAGCTCACTCGACAGGGTCTTTATGTATGGCTACACCTTC. Translation gives CASSLDRVFMYGYTF.

The chain has TRBV6-5 and TRBJ2-1; possibly TRBD2 for D (5 bases). CDR1 and CDR2 (germline): MNHEY, SVGAGI. This CDR3 spans 14 amino acids. The V end lost 4 bases, the J end lost 3 bases, and 10 bases lay between the germline ends. The CDR3 loop is CASSFAGFYNEQFF. CDR3 DNA sequence: TGTGCCAGCAGTTTTGCGGGTTTCTACAATGAGCAGTTCTTC.

This clone has a single count. In DNA, the CDR3 is TGTGCCAGCAGCCCGAATTTAGCGGGGGGCCAAGAGACCCAGTACTTC. This translates into CASSPNLAGGQETQYF. This chain joins TRBV3-1 (or the pseudogene TRBV3-2) and TRBJ2-5, with 10 bases identical to TRBD2. The CDR3 runs to 16 residues. The ends lost 4 bases at V and 1 base at J; junction bases unmatched: 6. The germline V gene has CDR1 LGHDT and CDR2 YNNKEL (reference sequence).